A selection of T cell receptor beta chains follows, all from one sample in a study of beta chain features in type 1 diabetes. Only in-frame clones appear in the TCRdb table, and some are missing; sequencing was by immunoSEQ multiplex PCR. The sample holds some 400,000 clones, roughly 15% seen once. The sequenced sample consisted of naive CD4+ T cells from blood. The receptors derive from a woman younger than 30 in good health. The CDR3 runs from the conserved cysteine through the conserved F or W. Each record gives: J gene, D gene, V gene, clone size, CDR3 DNA, CDR3 protein. The D gene is left open where the match is weak. The size field is filled for only some rows; it gives once, few, many or a size class.

>TRBJ2-5|-|TRBV15|few
TGTGCCACCAGCTCGACTAACCAAGAGACCCAGTACTTC
CATSSTNQETQYF
>TRBJ2-5|-|TRBV5-6|-
TGTGCCAGCAGCTTCGCTATTCAAGAGACCCAGTACTTC
CASSFAIQETQYF
>TRBJ2-5|TRBD1|TRBV5-6|few
TGTGCCAGCAGCCCGGGGACAGAAGAGACCCAGTACTTC
CASSPGTEETQYF
>TRBJ2-7|TRBD1|TRBV28|-
TGTGCCAGCAGCCCGGGGGGACAGGGTAACGAGCAGTACTTC
CASSPGGQGNEQYF
>TRBJ2-2|TRBD1|TRBV14|few
TGTGCCAGCAGCCGACAGGGATCCGGGGAGCTGTTTTTT
CASSRQGSGELFF
>TRBJ2-7|TRBD2|TRBV27|-
TGTGCCAGCAGCCTGACTAGCGGAAGGACCGAGCAGTACTTC
CASSLTSGRTEQYF
>TRBJ2-6|-|TRBV28|few
TGTGCCAGCAGTAGACTCCCGCACTCTGGGGCCAACGTCCTGACTTTC
CASSRLPHSGANVLTF
>TRBJ2-1|TRBD2|TRBV28|-
TGTGCCAGCAGTTTGGAGGGGACTATCTACTACAATGAGCAGTTCTTC
CASSLEGTIYYNEQFF
>TRBJ2-7|-|TRBV29-1|-
TGCAGCGCCCGCACCCAGGGGCGGACCTACGAGCAGTACTTC
CSARTQGRTYEQYF
>TRBJ2-1|-|TRBV2|-
TGTGCCAGCAGAGCAGCGGATGAGCAGTTCTTC
CASRAADEQFF
>TRBJ2-7|TRBD2|TRBV6-9|-
TGTGCCAGCAGTTATAGAGGACTAGCTGGCGAGCAGTACTTC
CASSYRGLAGEQYF
>TRBJ1-5|TRBD1|TRBV19|-
TGTGCCGTCAACAGGGGTTATAGCAATCAGCCCCAGCATTTT
CAVNRGYSNQPQHF
>TRBJ1-1|-|TRBV30|-
TGTGCCTGGAGCCCCCAGGGATATGAAGCTTTCTTT
CAWSPQGYEAFF
>TRBJ1-5|-|TRBV30|few
TGTGCCTGGAGCGTTTCCACTGGGAGTCAGCCCCAGCATTTT
CAWSVSTGSQPQHF
>TRBJ1-2|-|TRBV27|few
TGTGCCAGCAGTCCCCGGACCGGGGTAAACTATGGCTACACCTTC
CASSPRTGVNYGYTF
>TRBJ2-5|TRBD2|TRBV29-1|few
TGCAGCGTCGGGGGGAGGTACCAAGAGACCCAGTACTTC
CSVGGRYQETQYF
>TRBJ2-7|TRBD1|TRBV29-1|-
TGCAGCGTCGGATTTACAGGGGGCTACGAGCAGTACTTC
CSVGFTGGYEQYF
>TRBJ2-1|TRBD1|TRBV11-2|few
TGTGCCAGCAGCTTATCTAGGACAGGGGGAGGTCATGAGCAGTTCTTC
CASSLSRTGGGHEQFF
>TRBJ2-7|TRBD2|TRBV28|-
TGTGCCAGCAAGGGGGCGTGGGCGGGAGGGCTTCGCGAGCAGTACTTC
CASKGAWAGGLREQYF
>TRBJ1-1|-|TRBV5-4|-
TGTGCCAGCAGCCAGCAGGGTAGCACTGAAGCTTTCTTT
CASSQQGSTEAFF
>TRBJ2-5|-|TRBV10-3|-
TGTGCCGCATCAGATGGCCAAGAGACCCAGTACTTC
CAASDGQETQYF
>TRBJ1-1|-|TRBV19|few
TGTGCCAGTAGTATCGTGAACACTGAAGCTTTCTTT
CASSIVNTEAFF
>TRBJ2-7|-|TRBV25-1|-
TGTGCCAGCAGTGAACCAGGCCCCAACTCCTACGAGCAGTACTTC
CASSEPGPNSYEQYF
>TRBJ2-7|-|TRBV5-4|few
TGTGCCAGCAGCTTGCAGGGTTACGAGCAGTACTTC
CASSLQGYEQYF
>TRBJ2-6|-|TRBV5-8|-
TGTGCCAGCAGCTCGCGACTGAGCTCTGGGGCCAACGTCCTGACTTTC
CASSSRLSSGANVLTF
>TRBJ2-5|TRBD2|TRBV5-1|few
TGCGCCAGCAGCGCGCGGACTAGCGGGAGGGAAAAGACCCAGTACTTC
CASSARTSGREKTQYF
>TRBJ2-2|-|TRBV9|few
TGTGCCAGCAGCGTAGACGGGAGCGGGTACGGGGAGCTGTTTTTT
CASSVDGSGYGELFF
>TRBJ1-2|-|TRBV5-6|few
TGTGCCAGCAACGGACAGACCTATGGCTACACCTTC
CASNGQTYGYTF
>TRBJ2-7|TRBD2|TRBV6-5|few
TGTGCCAGCAGTCGTCAGCGGGGGGGTGGCGAGCAGTACTTC
CASSRQRGGGEQYF
>TRBJ1-2|TRBD1|TRBV25-1|-
TGTGCCAGCAGTGAATACGGGGACAGGCACGGCTACACCTTC
CASSEYGDRHGYTF
>TRBJ2-1|-|TRBV19|-
TGTGCCAGTAGTATAGATTGGGGCGAAAATGAGCAGTTCTTC
CASSIDWGENEQFF
>TRBJ1-3|-|TRBV30|few
TGTGCCTGGAGTGTAAGCGATGGAAACACCATATATTTT
CAWSVSDGNTIYF
>TRBJ1-5|TRBD1|TRBV6-6|-
TGTGCCAGCAGTTCAGGGACAGGTGGAAATCAGCCCCAGCATTTT
CASSSGTGGNQPQHF
>TRBJ2-1|-|TRBV7-7|few
TGTGCCAGCAGCTCCTTAAGCGGGTCCTACAATGAGCAGTTCTTC
CASSSLSGSYNEQFF
>TRBJ2-1|TRBD1|TRBV9|few
TGTGCCAGCAGCGATGGGGACAGGGGCCACCGTCAGGGGCAGTTCTTC
CASSDGDRGHRQGQFF
>TRBJ2-5|TRBD2|TRBV27|few
TGTGCCAGCAGTTTATACCCTCCGGGACTAGCGGGAGGGTCCCAGTACTTC
CASSLYPPGLAGGSQYF
>TRBJ2-3|TRBD1|TRBV4-1|-
TGCGCCAGCCGCGGGCCCCTGAGGGGGCCAGATACGCAGTATTTT
CASRGPLRGPDTQYF
>TRBJ2-3|TRBD2|TRBV7-9|-
TGTGCCAGCAGCCAAGGGAATAGCGGGTTCACAGATACGCAGTATTTT
CASSQGNSGFTDTQYF
>TRBJ2-5|TRBD1|TRBV9|-
TGTGCCAGCACCGTCGGGGACAGACAGACCCAGTACTTC
CASTVGDRQTQYF
>TRBJ1-5|-|TRBV5-4|-
TGTGCCAGCAGCTTGAGTGGTGCGAGGAATCAGCCCCAGCATTTT
CASSLSGARNQPQHF
>TRBJ2-1|TRBD2|TRBV30|few
TGTGCCTGGAGTGTACAAGCGGGACTCATGAATGAGCAGTTCTTC
CAWSVQAGLMNEQFF
>TRBJ1-2|-|TRBV7-2|-
TGTGCCAGCAGCTTAGCGTTTGGGGCCGGCTATGGCTACACCTTC
CASSLAFGAGYGYTF
>TRBJ2-2|TRBD2|TRBV30|few
TGTGCCTGGAGTGTACTAGCGGGGGGCACCGGGGAGCTGTTTTTT
CAWSVLAGGTGELFF
>TRBJ1-1|-|TRBV5-6|-
TGTGCCAGCACCCTCCGGAACAGACTGAACACTGAAGCTTTCTTT
CASTLRNRLNTEAFF
>TRBJ2-1|-|TRBV29-1|-
TGCAGCGTTAGTGGCCATCCCCCTTTTAATGAGCAGTTCTTC
CSVSGHPPFNEQFF